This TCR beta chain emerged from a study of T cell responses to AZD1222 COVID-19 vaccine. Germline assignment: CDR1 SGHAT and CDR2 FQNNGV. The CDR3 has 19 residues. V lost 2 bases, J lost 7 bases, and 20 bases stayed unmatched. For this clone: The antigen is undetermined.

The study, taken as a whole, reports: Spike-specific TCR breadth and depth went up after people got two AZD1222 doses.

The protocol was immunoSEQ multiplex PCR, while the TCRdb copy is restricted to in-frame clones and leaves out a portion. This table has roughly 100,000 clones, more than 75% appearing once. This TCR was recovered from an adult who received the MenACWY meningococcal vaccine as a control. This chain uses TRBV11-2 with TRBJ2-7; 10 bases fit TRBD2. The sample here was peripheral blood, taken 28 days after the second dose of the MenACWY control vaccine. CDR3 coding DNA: TGTGCCAGCAGCTTACCGGTGGGGCTAGCGGGGGCCCAAACTCAGGAGCAGTACTTC. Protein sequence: CASSLPVGLAGAQTQEQYF. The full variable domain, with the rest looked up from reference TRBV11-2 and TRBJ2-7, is EAGVAQSPRYKIIEKRQSVAFWCNPISGHATLYWYQQILGQGPKLLIQFQNNGVVDDSQLPKDRFSAERLKGVDSTLKIQPAKLEDSAVYLCASSLPVGLAGAQTQEQYFGPGTRLTVT.